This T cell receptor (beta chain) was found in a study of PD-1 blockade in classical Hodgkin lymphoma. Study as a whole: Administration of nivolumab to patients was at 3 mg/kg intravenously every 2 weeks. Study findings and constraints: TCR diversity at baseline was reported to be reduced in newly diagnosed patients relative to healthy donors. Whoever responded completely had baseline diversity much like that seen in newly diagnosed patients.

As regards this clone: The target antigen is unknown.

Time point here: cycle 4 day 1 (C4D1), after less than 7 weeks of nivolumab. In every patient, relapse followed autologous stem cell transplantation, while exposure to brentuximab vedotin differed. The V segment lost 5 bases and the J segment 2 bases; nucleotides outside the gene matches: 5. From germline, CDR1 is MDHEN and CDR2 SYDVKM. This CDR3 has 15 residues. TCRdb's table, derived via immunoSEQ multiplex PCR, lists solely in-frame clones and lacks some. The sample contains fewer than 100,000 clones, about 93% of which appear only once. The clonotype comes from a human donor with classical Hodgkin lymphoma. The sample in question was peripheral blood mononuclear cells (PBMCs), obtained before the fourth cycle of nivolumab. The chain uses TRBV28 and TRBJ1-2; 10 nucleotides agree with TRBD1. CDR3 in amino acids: CASSIWDRGNYGYTF. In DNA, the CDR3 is TGTGCCAGCAGTATCTGGGACAGGGGAAACTATGGCTACACCTTC.